This T cell receptor beta chain was recovered during a study of shared T cell receptors in the human thymus. Sequencing used immunoSEQ multiplex PCR; TCRdb keeps in-frame clones, though not all of them. This table holds 640,000 or so clones, about 89% found once. V was clipped by 3 bases and J by 8 bases, with 16 bases between them. Germline V gives CDR1 MDHEN, CDR2 SYDVKM. CDR3 size: 14 residues. These sequences were also reported in another study, on human thymus T cells.

What was sequenced was thymocytes. The V and J genes are TRBV28 and TRBJ1-2; D possibly corresponds to TRBD1 (5 bases). The sequence derives from a boy under two years old with a congenital heart defect. The CDR3 loop is CASSLSGGGYGYTF. DNA of the CDR3: TGTGCCAGCAGTTTGTCGGGGGGGGGTTACGGCTACACCTTC.